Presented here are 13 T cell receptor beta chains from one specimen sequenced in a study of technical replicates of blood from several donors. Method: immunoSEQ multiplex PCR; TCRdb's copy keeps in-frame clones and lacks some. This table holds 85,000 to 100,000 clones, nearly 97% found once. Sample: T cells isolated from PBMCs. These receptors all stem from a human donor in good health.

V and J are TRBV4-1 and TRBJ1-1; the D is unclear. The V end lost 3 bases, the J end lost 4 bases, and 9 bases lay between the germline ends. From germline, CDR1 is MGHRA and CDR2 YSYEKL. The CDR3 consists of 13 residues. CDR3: CASSQLRVTEAFF. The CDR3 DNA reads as TGCGCCAGCAGCCAGTTGAGGGTCACTGAAGCTTTCTTT.

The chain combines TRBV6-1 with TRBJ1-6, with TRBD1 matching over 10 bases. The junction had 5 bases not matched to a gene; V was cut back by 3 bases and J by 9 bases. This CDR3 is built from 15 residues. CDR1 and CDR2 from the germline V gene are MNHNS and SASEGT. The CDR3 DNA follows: TGTGCCAGCAGTGACTTCCGGACAGGGGGTTCACCCCTCCACTTT. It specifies CASSDFRTGGSPLHF.

In nucleotides, the CDR3 is TGTGCCAGCAGCAACTACAATGGACAGGGACGACACCACACTGAAGCTTTCTTT. It encodes CASSNYNGQGRHHTEAFF. The chain recombines TRBV21-1 with TRBJ1-1; TRBD1 is the table's D call, not checked against the DNA. TRBV21-1 is a pseudogene. The length of the CDR3 is 18 residues.

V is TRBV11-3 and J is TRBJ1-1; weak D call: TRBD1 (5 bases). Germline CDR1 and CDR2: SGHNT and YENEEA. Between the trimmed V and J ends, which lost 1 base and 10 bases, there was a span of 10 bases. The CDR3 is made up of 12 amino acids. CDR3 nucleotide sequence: TGTGCCAGCAGCTTAGGGGAGGGACGAGCTTTCTTT. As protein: CASSLGEGRAFF.

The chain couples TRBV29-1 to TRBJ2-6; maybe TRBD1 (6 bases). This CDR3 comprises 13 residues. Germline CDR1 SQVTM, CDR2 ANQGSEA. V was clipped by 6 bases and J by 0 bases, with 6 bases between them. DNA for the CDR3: TGCAGCGTGGACAGCTCTGGGGCCAACGTCCTGACTTTC. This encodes CSVDSSGANVLTF.

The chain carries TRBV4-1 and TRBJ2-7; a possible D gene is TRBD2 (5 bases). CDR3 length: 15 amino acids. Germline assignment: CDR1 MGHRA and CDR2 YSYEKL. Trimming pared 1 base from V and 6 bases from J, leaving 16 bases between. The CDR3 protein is CASSQGLDWPVEQYF. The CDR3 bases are TGCGCCAGCAGCCAAGGCCTGGACTGGCCCGTCGAGCAGTACTTC.

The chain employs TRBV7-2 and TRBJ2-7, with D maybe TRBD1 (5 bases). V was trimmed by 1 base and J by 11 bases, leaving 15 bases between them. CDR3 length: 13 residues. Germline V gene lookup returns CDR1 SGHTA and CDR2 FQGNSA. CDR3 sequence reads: CASSLEGVEGEYF. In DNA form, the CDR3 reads TGTGCCAGCAGCTTAGAAGGGGTGGAAGGGGAGTACTTC.

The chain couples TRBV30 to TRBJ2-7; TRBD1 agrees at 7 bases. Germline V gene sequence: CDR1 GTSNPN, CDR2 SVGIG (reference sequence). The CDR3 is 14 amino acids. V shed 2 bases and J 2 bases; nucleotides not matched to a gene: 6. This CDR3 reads CAWSNDRVPYEQYF. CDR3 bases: TGTGCCTGGAGTAACGACAGGGTCCCCTACGAGCAGTACTTC. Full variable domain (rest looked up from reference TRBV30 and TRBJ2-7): SQTIHQWPATLVQPVGSPLSLECTVEGTSNPNLYWYRQAAGRGLQLLFYSVGIGQISSEVPQNLSASRPQDRQFILSSKKLLLSDSGFYLCAWSNDRVPYEQYFGPGTRLTVT.

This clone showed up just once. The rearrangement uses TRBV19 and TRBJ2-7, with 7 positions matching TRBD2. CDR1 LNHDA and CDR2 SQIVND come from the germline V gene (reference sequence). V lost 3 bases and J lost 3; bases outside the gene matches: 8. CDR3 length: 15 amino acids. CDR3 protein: CASSILVGGDYEQYF. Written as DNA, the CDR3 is TGTGCCAGTAGTATTCTTGTGGGAGGGGACTACGAGCAGTACTTC.

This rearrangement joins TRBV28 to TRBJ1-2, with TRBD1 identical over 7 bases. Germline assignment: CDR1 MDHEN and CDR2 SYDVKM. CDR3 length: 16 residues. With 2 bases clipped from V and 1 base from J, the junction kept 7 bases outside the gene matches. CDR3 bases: TGTGCCAGCAGTTTAGGAGCTGGACAGGATAACTATGGCTACACCTTC. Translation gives CASSLGAGQDNYGYTF.

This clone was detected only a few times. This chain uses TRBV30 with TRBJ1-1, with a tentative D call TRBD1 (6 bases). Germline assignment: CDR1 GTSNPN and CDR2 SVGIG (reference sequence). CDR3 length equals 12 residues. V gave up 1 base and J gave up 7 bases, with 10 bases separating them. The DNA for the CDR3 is TGTGCCTGGAGTGGACAGGTTGGTGAAGCTTTCTTT. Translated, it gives CAWSGQVGEAFF.

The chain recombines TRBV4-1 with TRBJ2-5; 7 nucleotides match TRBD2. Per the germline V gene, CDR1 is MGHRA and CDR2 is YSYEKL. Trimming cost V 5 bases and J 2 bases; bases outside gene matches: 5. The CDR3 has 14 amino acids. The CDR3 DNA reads TGCGCCAGCAGCTTTCGACTAGCTCAAGAGACCCAGTACTTC. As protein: CASSFRLAQETQYF.

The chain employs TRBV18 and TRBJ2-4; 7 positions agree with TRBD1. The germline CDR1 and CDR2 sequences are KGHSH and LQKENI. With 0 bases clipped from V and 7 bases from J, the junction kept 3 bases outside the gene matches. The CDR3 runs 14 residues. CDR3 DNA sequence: TGTGCCAGCTCACCACCGTCAGGGGGTAACATTCAGTACTTC. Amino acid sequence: CASSPPSGGNIQYF.